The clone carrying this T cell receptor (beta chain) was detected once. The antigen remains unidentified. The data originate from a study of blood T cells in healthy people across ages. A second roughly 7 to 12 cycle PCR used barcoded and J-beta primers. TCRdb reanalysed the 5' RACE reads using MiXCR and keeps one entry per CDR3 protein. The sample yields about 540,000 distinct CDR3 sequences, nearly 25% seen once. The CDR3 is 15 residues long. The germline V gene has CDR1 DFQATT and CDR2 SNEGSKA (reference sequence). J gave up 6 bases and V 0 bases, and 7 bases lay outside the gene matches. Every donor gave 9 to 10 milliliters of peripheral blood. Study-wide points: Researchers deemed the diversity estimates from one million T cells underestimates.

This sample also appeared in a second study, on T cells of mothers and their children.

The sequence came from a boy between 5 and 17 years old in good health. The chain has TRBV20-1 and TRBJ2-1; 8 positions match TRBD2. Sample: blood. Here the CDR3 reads CSARDVTSVSNEQFF. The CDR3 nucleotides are TGCAGTGCTAGAGATGTGACTAGCGTATCCAATGAGCAGTTCTTC.